Described below is a single T cell receptor beta chain sequence and its context. Germline is not matched at one junction end, which may reflect a read error. These data originate in a study of blood T cells in healthy people across ages. A J-beta primer mix and a sample-barcoded 5' primer were used in a second PCR of roughly 6 to 12 cycles. TCRdb passed the 5' RACE reads through MiXCR, listing each CDR3 protein once. The sample includes 750,000 to 950,000 distinct CDR3 sequences, roughly 53% of them seen just once. There are 14 residues in the CDR3. Germline V CDR1 and CDR2: SQVTM, ANQGSEA. The chain carries TRBV29-1 and TRBJ2-5, with 11 bases fitting TRBD2. This clonotype was obtained from a man older than 75 in good health. Sample: blood. The CDR3 sequence: CSVDRRLAGSEQYF. CDR3 coding DNA: TGTAGCGTTGATCGACGACTAGCGGGAAGTGAGCAGTACTTC.